This T cell receptor beta chain was recorded in a study of regulatory T cells in long-lasting Graves disease. General observations from the study: When disease was persistent, TRBV28, TRBJ1-2 and TRBJ2-5 were the favored segments.

The time point denotes: persistent/refractory GD, antithyroid drugs over 5 years with positive TRAb. Construction of the TCR library relied on RNA isolated from PBMCs. This clonotype was counted many times. No antigen is known for it. The CDR3 spans 12 residues. V lost 2 bases and J 9 bases, leaving 10 bases between the germline ends. Germline V lookup: CDR1 MNHEY, CDR2 SVGAGI. Building the TCR beta libraries relied on iRepertoire HTBI primers, and CDR3 regions underwent Arm-PCR. From the multiplex PCR reads, TCRdb called clonotypes with MiXCR, one entry per CDR3 protein. The table lists approximately 400,000 distinct CDR3 sequences, less than 30% of them singletons, with about 29% in the top ten.

This TCR was sampled from a woman aged 40 to 49 with Graves disease. The V gene is TRBV6-5, the J gene TRBJ2-5; D unresolved. The sequencing used peripheral blood mononuclear cells (PBMCs), collected when the disease was refractory, from a patient treated with antithyroid drugs. CDR3 loop: CASSYVGSAQYF. Written as DNA, the CDR3 is TGTGCCAGCAGTTACGTTGGGTCGGCCCAGTACTTC.